These T cell receptor beta chains were read from a single sample in a study of T cells in Graves' hyperthyroidism and ophthalmopathy. MiXCR, run by TCRdb on the multiplex PCR reads, gives a single entry per CDR3 protein. The table includes a few hundred thousand distinct CDR3 sequences, roughly 13% detected once. Sample: blood. All receptors derive from a woman aged 18 to 35 with Graves' hyperthyroidism. CDR3s include the opening cysteine and the closing phenylalanine or tryptophan. A D gene is named only where the DNA matches it firmly. Where a row states a size, it is once, few, many or the class of an expanded clone; other rows omit it.

V gene: TRBV6-9
D gene: TRBD2
J gene: TRBJ2-7
clone size: few
CDR3 protein: CASSYFTSGYERYF
CDR3 DNA: TGTGCCAGCAGTTACTTTACTAGCGGCTACGAGCGGTACTTC

V gene: TRBV3-1
D gene: .
J gene: TRBJ1-4
clone size: few
CDR3 protein: CASSQELSERELFF
CDR3 DNA: TGTGCCAGCAGCCAAGAGTTGTCGGAGAGAGAACTGTTTTTT

V gene: TRBV20-1
D gene: .
J gene: TRBJ2-5
clone size: many
CDR3 protein: CSARQEAQETQYF
CDR3 DNA: TGCAGTGCTAGACAGGAGGCGCAAGAGACCCAGTACTTC

V gene: TRBV28
D gene: .
J gene: TRBJ1-5
clone size: many
CDR3 protein: CASSWQGGRQPQHF
CDR3 DNA: TGTGCCAGCAGTTGGCAGGGTGGGCGGCAGCCCCAGCATTTT

V gene: TRBV12-3/TRBV12-4
D gene: .
J gene: TRBJ1-1
clone size: many
CDR3 protein: CASSLILGGGTEAFF
CDR3 DNA: TGTGCCAGCAGTTTAATCCTCGGGGGAGGCACTGAAGCTTTCTTT

V gene: TRBV7-2
D gene: TRBD1
J gene: TRBJ1-3
clone size: few
CDR3 protein: CASSLRDRGLENTIYF
CDR3 DNA: TGTGCCAGCAGCTTAAGGGACAGGGGGCTCGAAAACACCATATATTTT

V gene: TRBV29-1
D gene: TRBD1
J gene: TRBJ2-1
clone size: many
CDR3 protein: CSGRQGASDEQFF
CDR3 DNA: TGCAGCGGGCGACAGGGGGCCTCCGATGAGCAGTTCTTC

V gene: TRBV30
D gene: TRBD1
J gene: TRBJ2-5
clone size: many
CDR3 protein: CAWTGQGGRETQYF
CDR3 DNA: TGTGCCTGGACGGGACAGGGTGGGCGAGAGACCCAGTACTTC

V gene: TRBV29-1
D gene: TRBD1
J gene: TRBJ2-7
clone size: few
CDR3 protein: CSVGGTGTSIYEQYF
CDR3 DNA: TGCAGCGTTGGAGGGACAGGGACCAGCATCTACGAGCAGTACTTC

V gene: TRBV2
D gene: .
J gene: TRBJ1-5
clone size: .
CDR3 protein: CASSGGGFRQPQHF
CDR3 DNA: TGTGCCAGCAGTGGGGGCGGGTTTCGCCAGCCCCAGCATTTT

V gene: TRBV2
D gene: .
J gene: TRBJ2-7
clone size: many
CDR3 protein: CASSVTPPRSSGEQYF
CDR3 DNA: TGTGCCAGCAGTGTTACCCCCCCCCGAAGTTCGGGCGAGCAGTACTTC

V gene: TRBV25-1
D gene: .
J gene: TRBJ2-7
clone size: few
CDR3 protein: CASSAPGTHYEQYF
CDR3 DNA: TGTGCCAGCAGTGCCCCCGGGACACATTACGAGCAGTACTTC

V gene: TRBV11-3
D gene: TRBD2
J gene: TRBJ2-1
clone size: .
CDR3 protein: CASSPEGTSHEQFF
CDR3 DNA: TGTGCCAGCAGCCCAGAGGGGACTAGCCATGAGCAGTTCTTC

V gene: TRBV7-9
D gene: TRBD1
J gene: TRBJ2-6
clone size: many
CDR3 protein: CASSLVRGGRNRANVLTF
CDR3 DNA: TGTGCCAGCAGCTTAGTGAGAGGGGGCCGGAATAGGGCCAACGTCCTGACTTTC

V gene: TRBV20-1
D gene: TRBD1
J gene: TRBJ2-2
clone size: many
CDR3 protein: CSARPTGQGANTGELFF
CDR3 DNA: TGCAGTGCTAGACCTACTGGCCAGGGGGCGAACACCGGGGAGCTGTTTTTT

V gene: TRBV28
D gene: TRBD1
J gene: TRBJ2-1
clone size: .
CDR3 protein: CASSYGQGHNEQFF
CDR3 DNA: TGTGCCAGCAGCTACGGACAGGGCCACAATGAGCAGTTCTTC

V gene: TRBV2
D gene: TRBD2
J gene: TRBJ2-2
clone size: .
CDR3 protein: CASSAYIIAGGTGELFF
CDR3 DNA: TGTGCCAGCAGCGCCTATATTATAGCGGGAGGCACCGGGGAGCTGTTTTTT

V gene: TRBV5-1
D gene: TRBD1
J gene: TRBJ2-7
clone size: many
CDR3 protein: CASSRSWDRSYEQYF
CDR3 DNA: TGCGCCAGCAGCCGTTCCTGGGACAGGTCCTACGAGCAGTACTTC

V gene: TRBV29-1
D gene: .
J gene: TRBJ2-1
clone size: .
CDR3 protein: CSVQGGSYNEQFF
CDR3 DNA: TGCAGCGTTCAGGGAGGATCCTACAATGAGCAGTTCTTC

V gene: TRBV20-1
D gene: TRBD1
J gene: TRBJ1-1
clone size: many
CDR3 protein: CSASNPQGASTEAFF
CDR3 DNA: TGCAGTGCCTCAAACCCACAGGGGGCGAGCACTGAAGCTTTCTTT

V gene: TRBV3-1
D gene: .
J gene: TRBJ2-1
clone size: many
CDR3 protein: CASSPVPYNEQFF
CDR3 DNA: TGTGCCAGCAGCCCCGTACCTTACAATGAGCAGTTCTTC

V gene: TRBV2
D gene: TRBD1
J gene: TRBJ2-3
clone size: many
CDR3 protein: CASSGPRTGGNPDTQYF
CDR3 DNA: TGTGCCAGCAGTGGGCCGAGGACAGGGGGGAACCCAGATACGCAGTATTTT

V gene: TRBV28
D gene: TRBD1
J gene: TRBJ2-7
clone size: many
CDR3 protein: CASRGQGLTYEQYF
CDR3 DNA: TGTGCCAGCAGGGGACAGGGACTAACCTACGAGCAGTACTTC

V gene: TRBV7-3
D gene: TRBD2
J gene: TRBJ2-1
clone size: many
CDR3 protein: CASSSVAGTQNNEQFF
CDR3 DNA: TGTGCCAGCAGCTCCGTAGCGGGAACACAGAATAATGAGCAGTTCTTC

V gene: TRBV28
D gene: TRBD1
J gene: TRBJ1-1
clone size: many
CDR3 protein: CASSSGGLDTEAFF
CDR3 DNA: TGTGCCAGCAGCTCAGGGGGTCTCGACACTGAAGCTTTCTTT

V gene: TRBV30
D gene: .
J gene: TRBJ1-1
clone size: many
CDR3 protein: CAWSVGEGTEAFF
CDR3 DNA: TGTGCCTGGAGTGTCGGGGAGGGCACTGAAGCTTTCTTT

V gene: TRBV20-1
D gene: .
J gene: TRBJ2-7
clone size: many
CDR3 protein: CSARGGAGGGPYEQYF
CDR3 DNA: TGCAGTGCTAGAGGGGGTGCTGGGGGTGGGCCCTACGAGCAGTACTTC

V gene: TRBV6-2/TRBV6-3
D gene: TRBD2
J gene: TRBJ2-7
clone size: many
CDR3 protein: CASSYSIVGGAGSYEQYF
CDR3 DNA: TGTGCCAGCAGTTACTCGATCGTCGGGGGGGCTGGCTCCTACGAGCAGTACTTC

V gene: TRBV4-2
D gene: .
J gene: TRBJ1-6
clone size: few
CDR3 protein: CASSQEGGSSYNSPLHF
CDR3 DNA: TGTGCCAGCAGCCAAGAGGGCGGTAGCTCCTATAATTCACCCCTCCACTTT

V gene: TRBV19
D gene: .
J gene: TRBJ2-4
clone size: .
CDR3 protein: CASSIGSGAGKNIQYF
CDR3 DNA: TGTGCCAGTAGTATAGGTAGCGGAGCCGGCAAAAACATTCAGTACTTC